These T cell receptor beta chains were read from a single sample in a study of T cell responses to AZD1222 COVID-19 vaccine. Method: immunoSEQ multiplex PCR; TCRdb's copy keeps in-frame clones and lacks some. The sample lists around 100,000 clones, about 87% occurring once. Sequencing used peripheral blood, obtained on day 0 of AZD1222 vaccination. The receptors originated from an adult in good health. Both conserved end residues are part of each CDR3. The D gene is left open where the match is weak. A row's size may be missing; if present it is once, few, many or a size class.

V gene,J gene,CDR3 length,clone size,D gene,CDR3 DNA,CDR3 protein
TRBV18,TRBJ1-4,16,NA,TRBD1,TGTGCCAGCTCACCACGGCAGGGGGGGAGTTATGAAAAACTGTTTTTT,CASSPRQGGSYEKLFF
TRBV7-2,TRBJ1-2,15,NA,NA,TGTGCCAGCAGCCTCAATCCCTCTAGGAACTATGGCTACACCTTC,CASSLNPSRNYGYTF
TRBV30,TRBJ1-5,15,NA,NA,TGTGCCTGGAGTGTACCACGAGGGGCGGGTCAGCCCCAGCATTTT,CAWSVPRGAGQPQHF
TRBV2,TRBJ2-3,16,NA,TRBD1,TGTGCCAGCAGTGAAGGAACAGGGGGTGCCACAGATACGCAGTATTTT,CASSEGTGGATDTQYF
TRBV20-1,TRBJ2-7,10,NA,NA,TGCAGTGCAAAGAGGGGCGAGCAGTACTTC,CSAKRGEQYF
TRBV6-5,TRBJ2-3,15,NA,TRBD1,TGTGCCAGCAGTTTAGACAGGGTCAGCACAGATACGCAGTATTTT,CASSLDRVSTDTQYF
TRBV9,TRBJ1-6,15,NA,TRBD1,TGTGCCAGCAGCGTAGGGACAGGGGGAAGTTCACCCCTCCACTTT,CASSVGTGGSSPLHF
TRBV7-3,TRBJ2-1,14,NA,TRBD2,TGTGCCAGCAGCTTAATAGCGGGAATAAATGAGCAGTTCTTC,CASSLIAGINEQFF
TRBV5-4,TRBJ2-1,15,NA,NA,TGTGCCAGCAGTTATGGATATCGGGGGCAGGATGAGCAGTTCTTC,CASSYGYRGQDEQFF
TRBV19,TRBJ1-2,13,NA,NA,TGTGCCAGTTCGTGGGACCGACCCTATGGCTACACCTTC,CASSWDRPYGYTF
TRBV9,TRBJ2-2,16,NA,NA,TGTGCCAGCAGTCCCCGCCGACTTCGAGGAGCCGGGGAGCTGTTTTTT,CASSPRRLRGAGELFF
TRBV6-4,TRBJ2-1,17,NA,NA,TGTGCCAGCAGTGACTCCCCGGGGCAGGGGCGATGGAATGAGCAGTTCTTC,CASSDSPGQGRWNEQFF
TRBV10-1,TRBJ2-7,14,NA,NA,TGCGCCAGTAAAGGGGACGGGAGCTCCTACGAGCAGTACTTC,CASKGDGSSYEQYF
TRBV7-2,TRBJ1-2,12,NA,NA,TGTGCCAGCAGCCCCGGGAACTATGGCTACACCTTC,CASSPGNYGYTF
TRBV18,TRBJ2-3,15,few,TRBD2,TGTGCCAGCTCACCGAGCGGGAGTGGCACAGATACGCAGTATTTT,CASSPSGSGTDTQYF
TRBV5-5,TRBJ2-7,15,NA,TRBD1,TGTGCCAGCAGCTTGGGGTGGGACAGCACCTACGAGCAGTACTTC,CASSLGWDSTYEQYF
TRBV5-1,TRBJ2-2,13,NA,NA,TGCGCCAGCAGGGCTTCTGGCACCGGGGAGCTGTTTTTT,CASRASGTGELFF
TRBV2,TRBJ1-2,15,NA,NA,TGTGCCAGCAGTCGGGAGGGAATAGGCTCCGGTGGCTACACCTTC,CASSREGIGSGGYTF
TRBV11-3,TRBJ2-1,14,NA,NA,TGTGCCAGCAGCTTAGACTTAACAGGGAATGAGCAGTTCTTC,CASSLDLTGNEQFF
TRBV27,TRBJ2-7,14,NA,TRBD1,TGTGCCAGCAGTTTCTATCAGGGGGCCTACGAGCAGTACTTC,CASSFYQGAYEQYF
TRBV6-5,TRBJ2-1,12,NA,NA,TGTGCCAGCAGTCCGGCCTACAATGAGCAGTTCTTC,CASSPAYNEQFF
TRBV5-1,TRBJ1-4,15,NA,NA,TGCGCCAGCAGCCTGGTTGGGGAGGTGTTCGAAAAACTGTTTTTT,CASSLVGEVFEKLFF
TRBV6-5,TRBJ2-7,13,NA,TRBD1,TGTGCCAGCAGTTTCAACAGGGGTTACGAGCAGTACTTC,CASSFNRGYEQYF
TRBV5-4,TRBJ2-7,16,NA,NA,TGTGCCAGCAGCTTGGGTAGTAGCACCAGCTCCTACGAGCAGTACTTC,CASSLGSSTSSYEQYF